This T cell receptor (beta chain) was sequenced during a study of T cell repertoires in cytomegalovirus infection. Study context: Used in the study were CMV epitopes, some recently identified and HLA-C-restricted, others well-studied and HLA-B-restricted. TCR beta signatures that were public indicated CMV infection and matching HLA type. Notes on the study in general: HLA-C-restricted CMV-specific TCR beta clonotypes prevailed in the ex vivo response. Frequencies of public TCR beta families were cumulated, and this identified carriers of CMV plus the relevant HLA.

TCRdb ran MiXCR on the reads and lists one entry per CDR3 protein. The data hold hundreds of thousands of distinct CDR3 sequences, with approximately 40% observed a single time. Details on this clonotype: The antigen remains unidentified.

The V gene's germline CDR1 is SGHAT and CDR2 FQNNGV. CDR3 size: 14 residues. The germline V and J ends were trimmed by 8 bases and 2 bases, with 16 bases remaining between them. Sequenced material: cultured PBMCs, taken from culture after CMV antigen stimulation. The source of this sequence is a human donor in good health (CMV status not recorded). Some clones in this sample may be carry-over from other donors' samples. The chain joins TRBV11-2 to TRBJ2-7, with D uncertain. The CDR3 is CASGRGPAAYEQYF. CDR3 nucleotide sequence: TGTGCCAGCGGAAGAGGCCCGGCTGCCTACGAGCAGTACTTC.